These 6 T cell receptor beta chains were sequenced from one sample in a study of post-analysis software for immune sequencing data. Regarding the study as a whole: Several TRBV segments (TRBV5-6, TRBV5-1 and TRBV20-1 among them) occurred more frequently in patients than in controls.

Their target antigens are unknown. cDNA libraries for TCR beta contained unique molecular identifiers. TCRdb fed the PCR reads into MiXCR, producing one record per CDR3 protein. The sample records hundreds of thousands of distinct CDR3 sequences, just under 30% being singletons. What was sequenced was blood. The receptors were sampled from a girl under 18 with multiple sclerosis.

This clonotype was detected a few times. CDR3 bases: TGTGCCAGCAGCTCCCGTGGGACAGGGGGCCTCTATGGCTACACCTTC. It yields the protein CASSSRGTGGLYGYTF. The chain has TRBV7-2 and TRBJ1-2; the match to TRBD1 covers 12 bases. With 4 bases clipped from V and 4 bases from J, the junction kept 7 bases outside the gene matches. The CDR3 extends over 16 amino acids. Germline assignment: CDR1 SGHTA and CDR2 FQGNSA.

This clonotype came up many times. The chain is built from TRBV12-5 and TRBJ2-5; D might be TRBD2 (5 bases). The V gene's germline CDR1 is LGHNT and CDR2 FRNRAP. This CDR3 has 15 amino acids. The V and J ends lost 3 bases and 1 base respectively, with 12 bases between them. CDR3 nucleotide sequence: TGTGCTAGTGGTTTAGGAGGAACTCGCCAAGAGACCCAGTACTTC. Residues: CASGLGGTRQETQYF. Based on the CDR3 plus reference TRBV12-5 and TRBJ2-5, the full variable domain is DARVTQTPRHKVTEMGQEVTMRCQPILGHNTVFWYRQTMMQGLELLAYFRNRAPLDDSGMPKDRFSAEMPDATLATLKIQPSEPRDSAVYFCASGLGGTRQETQYFGPGTRLLVL.

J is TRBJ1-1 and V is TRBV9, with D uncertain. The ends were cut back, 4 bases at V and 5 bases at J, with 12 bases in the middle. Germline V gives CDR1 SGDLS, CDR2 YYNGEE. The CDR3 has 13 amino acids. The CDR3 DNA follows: TGTGCCAGCAGCTCGGACGTGAGGACTGAAGCTTTCTTT. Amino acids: CASSSDVRTEAFF.

In DNA, the CDR3 is TGTGCCAGCAGCTTAAAGGGGGCCTATGGCTACACCTTC. The encoded protein is CASSLKGAYGYTF. This chain links TRBV5-4 with TRBJ1-2; 7 bases are a match to TRBD1. This CDR3 comprises 13 residues. The V gene's germline CDR1 is SGHNT and CDR2 YYREEE (reference sequence). V lost 2 bases, J lost 4 bases, and 2 bases stayed unmatched.

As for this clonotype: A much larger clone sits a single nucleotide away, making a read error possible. The CDR3 protein is CASSPTPKDGCTF. The CDR3 DNA sequence: TGTGCCAGCAGCCCCACACCCAAGGATGGCTGCACCTTC. This rearrangement joins TRBV6-5 to TRBJ1-2, with D unclear. The CDR3 has 13 residues. The V gene's germline CDR1 is MNHEY and CDR2 SVGAGI.

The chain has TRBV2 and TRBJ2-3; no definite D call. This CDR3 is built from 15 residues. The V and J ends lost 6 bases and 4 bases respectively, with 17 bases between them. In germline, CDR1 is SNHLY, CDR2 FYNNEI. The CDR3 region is CASRDGKTWADTQYF. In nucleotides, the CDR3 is TGTGCCAGCAGAGACGGTAAAACCTGGGCAGATACGCAGTATTTT.